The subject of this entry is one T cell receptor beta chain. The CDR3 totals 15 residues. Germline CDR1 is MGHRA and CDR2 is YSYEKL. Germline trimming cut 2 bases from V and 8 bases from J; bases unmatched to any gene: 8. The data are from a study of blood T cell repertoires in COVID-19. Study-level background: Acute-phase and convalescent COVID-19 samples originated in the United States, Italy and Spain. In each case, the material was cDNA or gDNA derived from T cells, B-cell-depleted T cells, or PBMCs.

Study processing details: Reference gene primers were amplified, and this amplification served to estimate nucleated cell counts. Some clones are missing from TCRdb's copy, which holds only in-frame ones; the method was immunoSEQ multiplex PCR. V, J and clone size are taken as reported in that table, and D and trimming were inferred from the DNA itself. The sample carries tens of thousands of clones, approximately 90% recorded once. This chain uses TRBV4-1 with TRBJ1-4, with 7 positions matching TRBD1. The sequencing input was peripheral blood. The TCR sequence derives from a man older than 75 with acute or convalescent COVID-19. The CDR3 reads CASSQRLGGNEKLFF. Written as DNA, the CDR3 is TGCGCCAGCAGCCAACGTTTAGGGGGCAACGAAAAACTGTTTTTT.